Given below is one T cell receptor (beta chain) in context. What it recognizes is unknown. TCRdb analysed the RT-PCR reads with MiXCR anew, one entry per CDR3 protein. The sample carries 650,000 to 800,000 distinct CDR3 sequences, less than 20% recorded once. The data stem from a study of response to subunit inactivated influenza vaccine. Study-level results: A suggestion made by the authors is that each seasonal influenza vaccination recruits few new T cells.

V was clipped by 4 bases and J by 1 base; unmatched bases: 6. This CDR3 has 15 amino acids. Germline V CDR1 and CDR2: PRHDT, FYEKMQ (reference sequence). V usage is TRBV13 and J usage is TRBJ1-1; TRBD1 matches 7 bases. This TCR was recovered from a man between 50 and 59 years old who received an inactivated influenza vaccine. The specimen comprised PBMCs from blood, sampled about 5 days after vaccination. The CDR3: CASSSNQGGNTEAFF. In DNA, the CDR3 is TGTGCCAGCAGCTCAAACCAGGGGGGGAACACTGAAGCTTTCTTT.